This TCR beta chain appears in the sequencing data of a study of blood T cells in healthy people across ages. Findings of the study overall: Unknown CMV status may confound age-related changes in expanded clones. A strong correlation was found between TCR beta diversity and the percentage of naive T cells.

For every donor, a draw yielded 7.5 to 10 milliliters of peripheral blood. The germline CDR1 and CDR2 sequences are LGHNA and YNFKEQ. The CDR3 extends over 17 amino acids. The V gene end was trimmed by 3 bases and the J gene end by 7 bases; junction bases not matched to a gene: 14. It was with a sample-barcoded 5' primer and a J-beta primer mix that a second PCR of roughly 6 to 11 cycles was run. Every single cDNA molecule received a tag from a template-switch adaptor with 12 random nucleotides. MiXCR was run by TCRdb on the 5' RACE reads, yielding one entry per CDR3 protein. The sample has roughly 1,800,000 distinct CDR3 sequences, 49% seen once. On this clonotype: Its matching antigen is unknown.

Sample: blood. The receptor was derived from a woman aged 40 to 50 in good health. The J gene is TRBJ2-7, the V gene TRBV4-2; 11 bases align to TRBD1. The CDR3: CASSQAAGTGGYEEQYF. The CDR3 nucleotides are TGTGCCAGCAGCCAGGCCGCCGGGACAGGGGGGTATGAGGAGCAGTACTTC.